This T cell receptor (beta chain) was obtained from a study of blood T cell repertoires in COVID-19. Study summary: Samples came from the United States, Italy and Spain, spanning acute and convalescent COVID-19. T cells, B-cell-depleted T cells, or PBMCs supplied cDNA or gDNA.

In the authors' methods: Amplification of reference gene primers was used by the study to estimate nucleated cell counts. Assay: immunoSEQ multiplex PCR; the TCRdb copy retains only in-frame clones and omits some. V, J and clone size were drawn from that table, and D and trimming were deduced from the DNA. The sample has about 140,000 clones, about nine tenths seen once. Material for sequencing was peripheral blood. The clonotype originates from a woman older than 75 with acute or convalescent COVID-19.

As DNA, the CDR3 is TGTGCCAGCAGCCCAGACAGGGCCAGCTACGAGCAGTACTTC. It translates to CASSPDRASYEQYF. The rearrangement links TRBV25-1 to TRBJ2-7; 7 bases fit TRBD1. V lost 6 bases and J lost 3; bases outside the gene matches: 8. There are 14 residues in the CDR3. CDR1 is MGHDK, CDR2 SYGVNS, per germline.